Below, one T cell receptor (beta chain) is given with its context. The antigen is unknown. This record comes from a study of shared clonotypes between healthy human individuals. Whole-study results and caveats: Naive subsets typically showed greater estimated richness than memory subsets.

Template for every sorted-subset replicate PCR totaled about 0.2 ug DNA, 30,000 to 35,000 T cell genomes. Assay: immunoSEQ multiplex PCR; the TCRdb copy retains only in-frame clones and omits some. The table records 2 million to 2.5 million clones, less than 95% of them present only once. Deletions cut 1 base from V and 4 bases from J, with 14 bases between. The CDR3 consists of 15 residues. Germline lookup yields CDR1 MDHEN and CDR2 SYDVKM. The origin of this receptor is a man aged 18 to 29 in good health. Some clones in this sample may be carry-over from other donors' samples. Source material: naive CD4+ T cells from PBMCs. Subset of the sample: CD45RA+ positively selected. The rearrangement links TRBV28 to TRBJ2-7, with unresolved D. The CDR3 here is CASSLFWGAVYEQYF. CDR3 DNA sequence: TGTGCCAGCAGTTTATTTTGGGGTGCAGTTTACGAGCAGTACTTC.